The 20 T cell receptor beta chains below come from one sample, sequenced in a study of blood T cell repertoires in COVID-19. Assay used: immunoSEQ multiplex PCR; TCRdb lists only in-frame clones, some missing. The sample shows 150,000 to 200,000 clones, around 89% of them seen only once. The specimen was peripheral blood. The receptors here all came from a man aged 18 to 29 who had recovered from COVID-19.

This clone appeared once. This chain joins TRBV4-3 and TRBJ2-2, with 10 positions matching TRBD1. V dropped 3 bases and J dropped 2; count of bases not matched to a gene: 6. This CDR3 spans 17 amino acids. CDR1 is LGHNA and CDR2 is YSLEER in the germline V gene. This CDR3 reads CASSHRGQGGNTGELFF. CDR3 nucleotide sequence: TGCGCCAGCAGCCACCGCGGACAGGGGGGAAACACCGGGGAGCTGTTTTTT.

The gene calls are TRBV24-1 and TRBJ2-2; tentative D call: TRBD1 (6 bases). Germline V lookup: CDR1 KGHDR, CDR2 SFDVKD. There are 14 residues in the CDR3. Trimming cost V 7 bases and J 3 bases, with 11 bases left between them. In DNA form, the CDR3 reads TGTGCCACCAGCGGGACAAGGGACACCGGGGAGCTGTTTTTT. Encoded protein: CATSGTRDTGELFF.

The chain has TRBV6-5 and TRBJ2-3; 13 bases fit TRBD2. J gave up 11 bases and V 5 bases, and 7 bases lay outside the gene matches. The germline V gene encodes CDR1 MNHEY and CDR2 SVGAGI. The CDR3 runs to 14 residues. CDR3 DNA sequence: TGTGCCAGCAGTCCAAGGACTAGCGGGAGCGGGCAGTATTTT. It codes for CASSPRTSGSGQYF.

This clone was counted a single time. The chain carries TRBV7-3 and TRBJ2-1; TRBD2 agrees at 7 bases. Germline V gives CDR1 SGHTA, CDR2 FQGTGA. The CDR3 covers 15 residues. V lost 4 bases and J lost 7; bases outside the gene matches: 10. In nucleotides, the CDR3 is TGTGCCAGCAGCTCCGCCCGGGAGGTTGATAATGAGCAGTTCTTC. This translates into CASSSAREVDNEQFF.

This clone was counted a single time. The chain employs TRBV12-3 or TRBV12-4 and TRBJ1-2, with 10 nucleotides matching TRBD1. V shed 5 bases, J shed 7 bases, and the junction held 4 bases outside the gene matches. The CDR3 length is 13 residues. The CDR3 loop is CASSVWTGGGYTF. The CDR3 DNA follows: TGTGCCAGCAGTGTGTGGACAGGGGGTGGCTACACCTTC.

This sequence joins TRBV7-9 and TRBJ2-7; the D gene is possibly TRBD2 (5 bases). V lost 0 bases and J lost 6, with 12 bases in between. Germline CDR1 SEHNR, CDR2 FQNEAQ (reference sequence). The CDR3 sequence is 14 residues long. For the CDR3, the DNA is TGTGCCAGCAGCTTAGCGGGTGGGAGCGGCGAGCAGTACTTC. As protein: CASSLAGGSGEQYF.

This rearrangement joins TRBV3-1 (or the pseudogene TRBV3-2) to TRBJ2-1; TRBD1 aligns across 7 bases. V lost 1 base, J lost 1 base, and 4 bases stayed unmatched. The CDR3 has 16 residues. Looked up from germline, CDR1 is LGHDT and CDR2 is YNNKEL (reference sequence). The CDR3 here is CASSQGGQPSYNEQFF. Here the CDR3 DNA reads TGTGCCAGCAGCCAAGGGGGACAGCCATCCTACAATGAGCAGTTCTTC.

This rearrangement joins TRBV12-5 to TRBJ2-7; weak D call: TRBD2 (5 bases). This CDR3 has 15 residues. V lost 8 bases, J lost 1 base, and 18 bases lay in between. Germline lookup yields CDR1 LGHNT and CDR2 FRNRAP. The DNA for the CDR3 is TGTGCTAGTTCCGACCCGGGAAGCAGATCCTACGAGCAGTACTTC. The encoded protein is CASSDPGSRSYEQYF.

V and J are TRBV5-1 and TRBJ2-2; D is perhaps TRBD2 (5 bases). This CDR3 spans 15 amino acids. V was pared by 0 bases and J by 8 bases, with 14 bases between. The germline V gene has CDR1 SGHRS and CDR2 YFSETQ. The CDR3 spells CASSLGWTLLGELFF. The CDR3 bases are TGCGCCAGCAGCTTGGGGTGGACTTTGTTGGGGGAGCTGTTTTTT.

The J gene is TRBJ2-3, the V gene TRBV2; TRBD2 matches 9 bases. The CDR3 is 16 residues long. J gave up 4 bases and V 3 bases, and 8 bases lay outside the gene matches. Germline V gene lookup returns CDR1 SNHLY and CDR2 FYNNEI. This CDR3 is CASSETGGRASDTQYF. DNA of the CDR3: TGTGCCAGCAGTGAGACGGGCGGGAGGGCCTCAGATACGCAGTATTTT.

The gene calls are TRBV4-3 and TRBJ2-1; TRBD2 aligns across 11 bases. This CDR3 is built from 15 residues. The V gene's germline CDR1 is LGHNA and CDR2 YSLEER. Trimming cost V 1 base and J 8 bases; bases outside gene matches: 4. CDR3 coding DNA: TGCGCCAGCAGCCAAGGACTAGCGGGAACCGATGAGCAGTTCTTC. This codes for CASSQGLAGTDEQFF.

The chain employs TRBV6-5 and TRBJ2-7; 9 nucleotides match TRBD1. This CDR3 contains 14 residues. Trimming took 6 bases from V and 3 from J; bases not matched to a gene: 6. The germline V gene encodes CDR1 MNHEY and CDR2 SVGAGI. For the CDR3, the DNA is TGTGCCAGCAGCCTGGGACAGGGAGGCTACGAGCAGTACTTC. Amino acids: CASSLGQGGYEQYF.

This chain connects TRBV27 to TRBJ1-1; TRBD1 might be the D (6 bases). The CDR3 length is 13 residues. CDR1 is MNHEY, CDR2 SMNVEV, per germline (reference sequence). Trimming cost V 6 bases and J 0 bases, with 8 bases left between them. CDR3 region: CASSDRMNTEAFF. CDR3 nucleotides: TGTGCCAGCAGCGACAGGATGAACACTGAAGCTTTCTTT.

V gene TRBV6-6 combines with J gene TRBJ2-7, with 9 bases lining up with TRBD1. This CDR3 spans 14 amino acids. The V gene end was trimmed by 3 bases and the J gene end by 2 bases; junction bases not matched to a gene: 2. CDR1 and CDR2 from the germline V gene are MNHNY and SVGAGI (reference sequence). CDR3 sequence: CASSYGTGTYEQYF. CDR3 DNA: TGTGCCAGCAGTTATGGGACAGGGACCTACGAGCAGTACTTC.

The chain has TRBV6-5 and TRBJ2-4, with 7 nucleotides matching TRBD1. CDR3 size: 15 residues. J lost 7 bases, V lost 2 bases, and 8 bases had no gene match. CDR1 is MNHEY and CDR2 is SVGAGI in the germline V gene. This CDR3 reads CASSYIQGSGNIQYF. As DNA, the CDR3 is TGTGCCAGCAGTTACATACAGGGGTCGGGCAACATTCAGTACTTC.

The CDR3 spells CASSPRTGGFTEAFF. The DNA for the CDR3 is TGTGCCAGCAGTCCCAGGACAGGGGGGTTCACTGAAGCTTTCTTT. This chain uses TRBV6-2 or TRBV6-3 with TRBJ1-1; 10 bases agree with TRBD1. The CDR3 length is 15 residues. J lost 4 bases, V lost 5 bases, and 7 bases had no gene match. Germline V gene lookup returns CDR1 MNHEY and CDR2 SVGEGT.

This chain's CDR3 is CASSYQETDTQYF. CDR3 sequence (DNA): TGTGCCAGCAGCTACCAGGAAACAGATACGCAGTATTTT. V gene TRBV7-9 combines with J gene TRBJ2-3; D is unclear. Trimming removed 4 bases at V and 3 bases at J, with 8 bases between. The CDR3 has 13 residues. CDR1 is SEHNR, CDR2 FQNEAQ, per germline (reference sequence).

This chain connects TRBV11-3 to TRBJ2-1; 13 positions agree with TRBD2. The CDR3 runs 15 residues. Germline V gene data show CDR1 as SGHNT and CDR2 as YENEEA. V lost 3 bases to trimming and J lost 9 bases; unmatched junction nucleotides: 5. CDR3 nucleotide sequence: TGTGCCAGCAGCTTCGGGACTAGCGGGAAGGTTGAGCAGTTCTTC. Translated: CASSFGTSGKVEQFF.

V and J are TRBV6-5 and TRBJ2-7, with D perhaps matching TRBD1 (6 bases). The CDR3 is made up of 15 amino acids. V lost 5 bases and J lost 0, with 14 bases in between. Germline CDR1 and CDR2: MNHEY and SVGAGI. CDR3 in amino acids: CASSPTGAISYEQYF. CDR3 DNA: TGTGCCAGCAGTCCGACAGGTGCCATCTCCTACGAGCAGTACTTC.

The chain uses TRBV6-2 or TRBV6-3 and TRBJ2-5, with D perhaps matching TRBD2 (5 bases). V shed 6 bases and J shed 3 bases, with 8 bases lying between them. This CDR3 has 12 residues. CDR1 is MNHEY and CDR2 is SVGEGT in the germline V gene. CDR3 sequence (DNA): TGTGCCAGCAGCAACGGGGAAGAGACCCAGTACTTC. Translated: CASSNGEETQYF.